These T cell receptor beta chains were read from a single sample in a study of Tregs in tolerant kidney transplant recipients. Clones were sequenced by immunoSEQ multiplex PCR, and TCRdb holds only the in-frame ones, with some missing. The data contain some 100,000 clones, almost 95% of them singletons. Sequences were obtained from CD4+ T cells from blood. These receptor sequences come from a human donor in good health. The CDR3 runs from the conserved cysteine through the conserved F or W. Each record gives: J gene, V gene, D gene, clone size, CDR3 DNA, CDR3 protein. D genes are given only for firm matches. The size of a clone is reported for some rows only, either as once, few or many, or as a class for expanded clones.

j_gene: TRBJ1-1
v_gene: TRBV19
d_gene: NA
abundance: NA
CDR3nt: TGTGCCAGTAGTCCCCGAACAGGAACTGAAGCTTTCTTT
CDR3aa: CASSPRTGTEAFF

j_gene: TRBJ2-4
v_gene: TRBV18
d_gene: TRBD2
abundance: NA
CDR3nt: TGTGCCAGCTCACCTAGCGGGGGCTCAGGGGCCAAAAACATTCAGTACTTC
CDR3aa: CASSPSGGSGAKNIQYF

j_gene: TRBJ1-2
v_gene: TRBV2
d_gene: NA
abundance: NA
CDR3nt: TGTGCCAGCAGTGACTTCGGTGGCTACACCTTC
CDR3aa: CASSDFGGYTF

j_gene: TRBJ1-3
v_gene: TRBV5-1
d_gene: NA
abundance: NA
CDR3nt: TGCGCCAGCAGCATACAGGGCTCTGGAAACACCATATATTTT
CDR3aa: CASSIQGSGNTIYF

j_gene: TRBJ1-2
v_gene: TRBV5-8
d_gene: NA
abundance: NA
CDR3nt: TGTGCCAGCAGCTTGGCGCAGACTTCACCGTATGGCTACACCTTC
CDR3aa: CASSLAQTSPYGYTF

j_gene: TRBJ2-3
v_gene: TRBV28
d_gene: NA
abundance: NA
CDR3nt: TGTGCCATGGGATTGGGGGGCACAGATACGCAGTATTTT
CDR3aa: CAMGLGGTDTQYF

j_gene: TRBJ1-5
v_gene: TRBV6-1
d_gene: TRBD1
abundance: NA
CDR3nt: TGTGCCAGCGTGAGGGGGCCCTCCGGGCCCCAGCATTTT
CDR3aa: CASVRGPSGPQHF

j_gene: TRBJ2-1
v_gene: TRBV6-5
d_gene: NA
abundance: NA
CDR3nt: TGTGCCAGTACCGCCTACAATGAGCAGTTCTTC
CDR3aa: CASTAYNEQFF

j_gene: TRBJ2-3
v_gene: TRBV7-9
d_gene: TRBD2
abundance: NA
CDR3nt: TGTGCCAGCAGCACTAGCGGGAGGATCGCAGATACGCAGTATTTT
CDR3aa: CASSTSGRIADTQYF

j_gene: TRBJ1-4
v_gene: TRBV7-5
d_gene: NA
abundance: NA
CDR3nt: NA
CDR3aa: CARSLVAPGSNEKLFF

j_gene: TRBJ1-1
v_gene: TRBV5-1
d_gene: NA
abundance: NA
CDR3nt: TGCGCCAGCAGCCAGGGAAGGAACACTGAAGCTTTCTTT
CDR3aa: CASSQGRNTEAFF

j_gene: TRBJ1-1
v_gene: TRBV7-3
d_gene: NA
abundance: NA
CDR3nt: TGTGCCAGCAGCCTCAGCCGGTCCACTGAAGCTTTCTTT
CDR3aa: CASSLSRSTEAFF

j_gene: TRBJ2-2
v_gene: TRBV27
d_gene: NA
abundance: NA
CDR3nt: TGTGCCAGCAGTTTATCGGCAGGGGCCGACACCGGGGAGCTGTTTTTT
CDR3aa: CASSLSAGADTGELFF

j_gene: TRBJ1-5
v_gene: TRBV27
d_gene: TRBD1
abundance: NA
CDR3nt: TGTGCCAGCAGTACCCGGACAGGGGATCAGCCCCAGCATTTT
CDR3aa: CASSTRTGDQPQHF

j_gene: TRBJ2-7
v_gene: TRBV5-4
d_gene: TRBD1
abundance: NA
CDR3nt: TGTGCCAGCAGCCGGGACAGCTCATCCTACGAGCAGTACTTC
CDR3aa: CASSRDSSSYEQYF

j_gene: TRBJ2-2
v_gene: TRBV5-1
d_gene: TRBD1
abundance: NA
CDR3nt: TGCGCCAGCAGAGGTCCCGAGACAGGGCTAACCGGGGAGCTGTTTTTT
CDR3aa: CASRGPETGLTGELFF

j_gene: TRBJ2-7
v_gene: TRBV27
d_gene: NA
abundance: NA
CDR3nt: TGTGCCAGCCGAGGGAACAGTCGAACCTACGAGCAGTACTTC
CDR3aa: CASRGNSRTYEQYF

j_gene: TRBJ2-2
v_gene: TRBV11-2
d_gene: TRBD2
abundance: NA
CDR3nt: TGTGCCAGCAGCTCCTCGGGACTAGCGGGAGGAGTGAACACCGGGGAGCTGTTTTTT
CDR3aa: CASSSSGLAGGVNTGELFF

j_gene: TRBJ2-1
v_gene: TRBV29-1
d_gene: NA
abundance: NA
CDR3nt: TGCAGCGTTGACGGGCCACGCAATGAGCAGTTCTTC
CDR3aa: CSVDGPRNEQFF

j_gene: TRBJ1-6
v_gene: TRBV14
d_gene: NA
abundance: NA
CDR3nt: TGTGCCAGCAGCCGCTACAGGGCACCGAATTCACCCCTCCACTTT
CDR3aa: CASSRYRAPNSPLHF

j_gene: TRBJ2-1
v_gene: TRBV5-8
d_gene: TRBD2
abundance: NA
CDR3nt: TGTGCCAGCAGTGAAAGGAAATTACTAGCGGCCTACAATGAGCAGTTCTTC
CDR3aa: CASSERKLLAAYNEQFF

j_gene: TRBJ2-7
v_gene: TRBV6-1
d_gene: TRBD1
abundance: NA
CDR3nt: TGTGCCAGCAGGACACTAACACAGGGGACCTACGAGCAGTACTTC
CDR3aa: CASRTLTQGTYEQYF

j_gene: TRBJ2-1
v_gene: TRBV14
d_gene: TRBD2
abundance: once
CDR3nt: TGTGCCAGCACACGGACTAGCGGGAGCAATGAGCAGTTCTTC
CDR3aa: CASTRTSGSNEQFF

j_gene: TRBJ2-3
v_gene: TRBV4-2
d_gene: TRBD1
abundance: NA
CDR3nt: TGTGCCAGCAGCCAAGTCGGGACAGGGGGCTATGAAGGCACAGATACGCAGTATTTT
CDR3aa: CASSQVGTGGYEGTDTQYF

j_gene: TRBJ2-7
v_gene: TRBV19
d_gene: NA
abundance: NA
CDR3nt: TGTGCCAGTAGTATAGCGAAGGGTTACGAGCAGTACTTC
CDR3aa: CASSIAKGYEQYF

j_gene: TRBJ1-2
v_gene: TRBV18
d_gene: NA
abundance: NA
CDR3nt: TGTGCCAGCTCACCAGATAGGGGACGCGACTATGGCTACACCTTC
CDR3aa: CASSPDRGRDYGYTF

j_gene: TRBJ1-5
v_gene: TRBV6-5
d_gene: TRBD1
abundance: NA
CDR3nt: TGTGCCAGCAGACAGGGGAATCAGCCCCAGCATTTT
CDR3aa: CASRQGNQPQHF

j_gene: TRBJ2-5
v_gene: TRBV27
d_gene: TRBD2
abundance: NA
CDR3nt: TGTGCCAGCAGTTACGGGGGGCAAGAGACCCAGTACTTC
CDR3aa: CASSYGGQETQYF

j_gene: TRBJ2-3
v_gene: TRBV29-1
d_gene: NA
abundance: NA
CDR3nt: TGCAGCGTCGGACAGAACACAGATACGCAGTATTTT
CDR3aa: CSVGQNTDTQYF

j_gene: TRBJ1-1
v_gene: TRBV7-9
d_gene: TRBD1
abundance: few
CDR3nt: TGTGCCAGCAGCTTAGTGGACAGGGGGATCGTTGGCACTGAAGCTTTCTTT
CDR3aa: CASSLVDRGIVGTEAFF

j_gene: TRBJ2-1
v_gene: TRBV2
d_gene: TRBD1
abundance: NA
CDR3nt: TGTGCCAGCAGTTTAACAGGGGTAGGTGAGCAGTTCTTC
CDR3aa: CASSLTGVGEQFF

j_gene: TRBJ1-2
v_gene: TRBV7-2
d_gene: NA
abundance: NA
CDR3nt: TGTGCCAGCAGCTTAGAAGTTTGGGGGACAACCCATGGCTACACCTTC
CDR3aa: CASSLEVWGTTHGYTF

j_gene: TRBJ1-1
v_gene: TRBV2
d_gene: NA
abundance: NA
CDR3nt: TGTGCCAGCAACCCGACAGTCCTAGGCGCTGAAGCTTTCTTT
CDR3aa: CASNPTVLGAEAFF

j_gene: TRBJ2-3
v_gene: TRBV5-6
d_gene: TRBD2
abundance: NA
CDR3nt: TGTGCCAGCAGGCGGACTAGCGGGATGCGAAATACGCAGTATTTT
CDR3aa: CASRRTSGMRNTQYF

j_gene: TRBJ1-2
v_gene: TRBV7-9
d_gene: NA
abundance: NA
CDR3nt: TGTGCCAGCAGCCCAATGCATAACTATGGCTACACCTTC
CDR3aa: CASSPMHNYGYTF

j_gene: TRBJ2-3
v_gene: TRBV5-1
d_gene: TRBD2
abundance: NA
CDR3nt: TGCGCCAGCAGAGCTCGACTAGCGGGCTCCACAGATACGCAGTATTTT
CDR3aa: CASRARLAGSTDTQYF

j_gene: TRBJ2-2
v_gene: TRBV15
d_gene: NA
abundance: NA
CDR3nt: TGTGCCACCAGATTGGGGGATACCGGGGAGCTGTTTTTT
CDR3aa: CATRLGDTGELFF

j_gene: TRBJ1-1
v_gene: TRBV20-1
d_gene: TRBD1
abundance: NA
CDR3nt: TGCAGTGCTTCAGGGGGTGGTGAAGCTTTCTTT
CDR3aa: CSASGGGEAFF

j_gene: TRBJ1-2
v_gene: TRBV7-3
d_gene: TRBD1
abundance: NA
CDR3nt: TGTGCCAGCAGCACCCGACAGGGGGATGGCTACACCTTC
CDR3aa: CASSTRQGDGYTF

j_gene: TRBJ2-7
v_gene: TRBV5-1
d_gene: NA
abundance: NA
CDR3nt: TGCGCCAGCAGCAAGGGGAGTGCCTACGAGCAGTACTTC
CDR3aa: CASSKGSAYEQYF

j_gene: TRBJ2-2
v_gene: TRBV11-2
d_gene: NA
abundance: NA
CDR3nt: TGTGCCAGCAGCTTGGCTCGGGGGGCGCGAACCGGGGAGCTGTTTTTT
CDR3aa: CASSLARGARTGELFF

j_gene: TRBJ1-1
v_gene: TRBV18
d_gene: NA
abundance: NA
CDR3nt: TGTGCCAGCTCACCACGGGCCACTGAAGCTTTCTTT
CDR3aa: CASSPRATEAFF